This entry concerns a single TCR beta chain. The data are from a study of CD8+ T cells in alopecia areata. The CDR3 contains 13 residues. From germline, CDR1 is MNHNS and CDR2 SASEGT. V lost 3 bases to trimming and J lost 6 bases, with 11 bases between them. Sequencing used cDNA as its template, made by extracting RNA and reverse transcribing it. Data came from immunoSEQ multiplex PCR; TCRdb stores just in-frame clones and leaves some out. This sample has 80,000 to 95,000 clones; around 47% occur once, and the top ten carry 15% to 20%. Treatment here: oral pan-JAK inhibitor, 5-10 mg twice daily. Sequencing was performed on CD8+ T cells sorted from blood, taken at week 24, from a patient treated with tofacitinib. The sequence derives from a human donor with alopecia areata. The rearrangement links TRBV6-1 to TRBJ1-1, with D uncertain. Here the CDR3 DNA reads TGTGCCAGCAGTGAGGTCCGCGGGGCTGAAGCTTTCTTT. Amino acid sequence: CASSEVRGAEAFF.